Each of the 24 T cell receptor beta chains below was sequenced from the same sample in a study of CD8+ T cells in alopecia areata. Once RNA had been extracted, it was reverse transcribed into cDNA to act as the sequencing template. Clones were read by immunoSEQ multiplex PCR, and TCRdb kept only the in-frame ones, dropping some. This table holds approximately 180,000 clones, roughly 58% found once. Treatment of the sample: oral pan-JAK inhibitor, 5-10 mg twice daily. The starting material was CD4+ T cells sorted from blood, obtained at approximately week 60, from a patient treated with tofacitinib. All receptors derive from a human donor with alopecia areata.

This clone was seen just once. V gene TRBV21-1 combines with J gene TRBJ1-5. TRBV21-1 is annotated as a pseudogene. CDR3 length: 16 amino acids. The CDR3 DNA reads as TGTGCCAGCAGCAAATTCGGGCAGTTTAGCAATCAGCCCCAGCATTTT. It translates to CASSKFGQFSNQPQHF.

The rearrangement links TRBV5-1 to TRBJ2-5; perhaps TRBD1 as D (5 bases). The V end lost 3 bases, the J end lost 2 bases, and 20 bases lay between the germline ends. The CDR3 contains 17 residues. Germline CDR1 reads SGHRS; CDR2 reads YFSETQ. In nucleotides, the CDR3 is TGCGCCAGCAGCTCGGCACCAGTCCAGGGTCGTCAAGAGACCCAGTACTTC. Protein sequence: CASSSAPVQGRQETQYF.

In DNA form, the CDR3 reads TGCAGCGTTGAAGAAGGGAAGACAGCTGGAAACACCATATATTTT. Its translation is CSVEEGKTAGNTIYF. The chain uses TRBV29-1 and TRBJ1-3; possible D gene TRBD1, 5 bases. The CDR3 has 15 amino acids. The V and J ends lost 0 bases and 2 bases respectively, with 11 bases between them. Germline V gene lookup returns CDR1 SQVTM and CDR2 ANQGSEA.

This chain's CDR3 is CASRVQGDGGYTF. Written as DNA, the CDR3 is TGTGCCAGCAGAGTACAGGGGGACGGTGGCTACACCTTC. This chain connects TRBV2 to TRBJ1-2; TRBD1 matches at 8 bases. The junction had 7 bases not matched to a gene; V was cut back by 6 bases and J by 7 bases. The CDR3 has 13 amino acids. The germline V gene has CDR1 SNHLY and CDR2 FYNNEI.

V is TRBV7-2 and J is TRBJ2-5; 8 bases line up with TRBD1. Germline V gene lookup returns CDR1 SGHTA and CDR2 FQGNSA. Unmatched junction bases numbered 1, after V lost 5 bases and J lost 2 bases. The CDR3 loop spans 13 amino acids. The CDR3 DNA is TGTGCCAGCAGCCGACAGGGGCAAGAGACCCAGTACTTC. Translating gives CASSRQGQETQYF.

The CDR3 sequence: CASSRSYEQYF. The CDR3 DNA sequence: TGTGCCAGCAGCCGCTCCTACGAGCAGTACTTC. The rearrangement joins TRBV7-9 to TRBJ2-7; unclear D gene. This CDR3 region has 11 residues. Germline V gene sequence: CDR1 SEHNR, CDR2 FQNEAQ (reference sequence). V lost 5 bases and J 0 bases, leaving 2 bases between the germline ends.

This chain joins TRBV20-1 and TRBJ1-2; D unresolved. Germline assignment: CDR1 DFQATT and CDR2 SNEGSKA (reference sequence). The V end lost 6 bases, the J end lost 8 bases, and 13 bases lay between the germline ends. The CDR3 extends over 11 amino acids. The CDR3 DNA reads as TGCAGTGCCCGACGATTGGGGGGCTACACCTTC. Protein sequence: CSARRLGGYTF.

The chain joins TRBV14 to TRBJ2-2; D is perhaps TRBD1 (6 bases). The length of the CDR3 is 16 residues. The germline V gene has CDR1 SGHDN and CDR2 FVKESK. Trimming took off 4 bases at V and 4 bases at J, with 16 bases between the two ends. CDR3 region: CASSRLSGHLTGELFF. The CDR3, as DNA: TGTGCCAGCAGCCGATTATCGGGACACCTCACCGGGGAGCTGTTTTTT.

The chain links TRBV14 to TRBJ1-1; D not resolved. The V gene lost 4 bases and the J gene lost 7 bases, with 10 bases spanning the gap. Germline V CDR1 and CDR2: SGHDN, FVKESK. The CDR3 has 12 residues. The CDR3 bases are TGTGCCAGCAGCCCCAGTGGGTTTGAAGCTTTCTTT. It specifies CASSPSGFEAFF.

This clone was detected a few times. This chain joins TRBV27 and TRBJ2-7, with D perhaps matching TRBD1 or TRBD2 (5 bases each). The V end was cut by 3 bases, the J end by 3 bases, with 12 bases between. The CDR3 length is 14 residues. Germline CDR1 is MNHEY and CDR2 is SMNVEV (reference sequence). In nucleotides, the CDR3 is TGTGCCAGCAGTTTCTCGGGGCTGGGCTACGAGCAGTACTTC. Amino acids: CASSFSGLGYEQYF.

V gene TRBV4-1 combines with J gene TRBJ2-7; D gene ambiguous. V was clipped by 0 bases and J by 3 bases, with 18 bases between them. CDR3 length: 17 amino acids. Germline values: CDR1 MGHRA, CDR2 YSYEKL. The CDR3 protein is CASSQEPWQAMNYEQYF. DNA of the CDR3: TGCGCCAGCAGCCAAGAACCCTGGCAGGCTATGAACTACGAGCAGTACTTC.

In regard to this clone: The same CDR3 arises from other DNA sequences in this sample as well. The genes are TRBV29-1 and TRBJ2-5; TRBD1 is a possible D gene (5 bases). Trimming left V 2 bases short and J 2 bases short, with 6 bases between. The CDR3 length is 12 residues. Germline CDR1 and CDR2: SQVTM and ANQGSEA. The CDR3 loop is CSVEKGQETQYF. In DNA, the CDR3 is TGCAGCGTTGAAAAGGGGCAAGAGACCCAGTACTTC.

This clone was found a few times. V is TRBV5-6 and J is TRBJ1-3, with D unclear. Germline assignment: CDR1 SGHDT and CDR2 YYEEEE. With 1 base removed from V and 0 bases from J, the gap between germline ends came to 8 bases. The CDR3 contains 15 residues. The CDR3 bases are TGTGCCAGCAGCTTGCGAGGGAACTCTGGAAACACCATATATTTT. This gives the protein CASSLRGNSGNTIYF.

This clone was counted between two and nine times. This chain links TRBV6-5 with TRBJ2-2, with D perhaps being TRBD1 or TRBD2 (6 bases each). CDR1 MNHEY and CDR2 SVGAGI come from the germline V gene. This CDR3 contains 16 residues. With 0 bases removed from V and 2 bases from J, the gap between germline ends came to 10 bases. The DNA of the CDR3 is TGTGCCAGCAGTTACTCGGGGGGCCCAAACACCGGGGAGCTGTTTTTT. Protein sequence: CASSYSGGPNTGELFF.

The chain is built from TRBV4-1 and TRBJ2-7, with D possibly being TRBD1 (5 bases). The germline CDR1 and CDR2 sequences are MGHRA and YSYEKL. V was trimmed by 1 base and J by 3 bases, leaving 10 bases between them. CDR3 length: 14 residues. The CDR3 DNA reads TGCGCCAGCAGCCAAGGGACATGGGGCTACGAGCAGTACTTC. Translating it yields CASSQGTWGYEQYF.

This rearrangement joins TRBV7-9 to TRBJ2-4; D is uncertain. The germline V gene has CDR1 SEHNR and CDR2 FQNEAQ (reference sequence). Trimming removed 5 bases at V and 4 bases at J, with 12 bases between. This CDR3 has 14 amino acids. The CDR3, as DNA: TGTGCCAGCAGCCCGCGGTACGATAAAAACATTCAGTACTTC. Its translation: CASSPRYDKNIQYF.

This sequence joins TRBV2 and TRBJ2-4, with a possible D match to TRBD2 (6 bases). The germline gives CDR1 SNHLY, CDR2 FYNNEI. Trimming removed 0 bases from V and 1 base from J, with 7 bases in between. This CDR3 contains 15 residues. The CDR3 loop reads CASSEAGGAKNIQYF. The CDR3 DNA reads as TGTGCCAGCAGTGAAGCTGGAGGGGCCAAAAACATTCAGTACTTC.

This clone was counted a few times. The CDR3 DNA sequence: TGTGCCTCGCAGGAGGGTTCCAACTATGGCTACACCTTC. Protein product: CASQEGSNYGYTF. This chain connects TRBV10-3 to TRBJ1-2, with D unclear. Germline-derived CDR1 and CDR2 are ENHRY and SYGVKD. The CDR3 spans 13 residues. With 11 bases removed from V and 2 bases from J, the gap between germline ends came to 15 bases.

This clone has more than one count but fewer than ten. The chain combines TRBV27 with TRBJ2-3; 13 bases map to TRBD2. The V segment lost 5 bases and the J segment 0 bases; nucleotides outside the gene matches: 11. CDR3 length equals 19 residues. CDR1 is MNHEY, CDR2 SMNVEV, per germline (reference sequence). The CDR3 reads CASSMLPGTSGASTDTQYF. In DNA form, the CDR3 reads TGTGCCAGCAGTATGCTACCCGGGACTAGCGGGGCTAGCACAGATACGCAGTATTTT.

The gene calls are TRBV27 and TRBJ2-2; a weak D match, TRBD1 (6 bases). V shed 3 bases and J shed 0 bases, with 11 bases lying between them. CDR1 MNHEY and CDR2 SMNVEV come from the germline V gene (reference sequence). The CDR3 loop spans 16 amino acids. CDR3: CASSFEGVSNTGELFF. The CDR3 coding sequence is TGTGCCAGCAGTTTTGAGGGGGTATCGAACACCGGGGAGCTGTTTTTT.

This clone was observed once. This chain joins TRBV2 and TRBJ2-5; maybe TRBD1 (6 bases). V lost 6 bases and J 2 bases, leaving 13 bases between the germline ends. The length of the CDR3 is 14 residues. The germline V gene has CDR1 SNHLY and CDR2 FYNNEI. CDR3 amino acids: CASSLTGDQETQYF. CDR3 coding DNA: TGTGCCAGCAGCCTGACAGGTGATCAAGAGACCCAGTACTTC. Variable domain in full (rest from reference TRBV2 and TRBJ2-5): EPEVTQTPSHQVTQMGQEVILRCVPISNHLYFYWYRQILGQKVEFLVSFYNNEISEKSEIFDDQFSVERPDGSNFTLKIRSTKLEDSAMYFCASSLTGDQETQYFGPGTRLLVL.

The chain joins TRBV28 to TRBJ1-5; D gene uncertain. The CDR3 runs 12 residues. V was cut by 2 bases and J by 3 bases, with 2 bases left in between. Looked up from germline, CDR1 is MDHEN and CDR2 is SYDVKM. This chain's CDR3 is CASSLANQPQHF. The CDR3 region has the DNA TGTGCCAGCAGTTTAGCCAATCAGCCCCAGCATTTT.

This sequence joins TRBV4-1 and TRBJ2-5; 9 nucleotides agree with TRBD2. Germline CDR1 MGHRA, CDR2 YSYEKL. CDR3 size: 15 residues. Trimming cost V 1 base and J 5 bases; bases outside gene matches: 5. The CDR3 here is CASSQAGTSHETQYF. DNA for the CDR3: TGCGCCAGCAGCCAAGCCGGGACTAGCCACGAGACCCAGTACTTC.

This clone was seen many times. This rearrangement joins TRBV7-9 to TRBJ2-4; unclear D gene. V was clipped by 5 bases and J by 5 bases, with 7 bases between them. Germline V gene lookup returns CDR1 SEHNR and CDR2 FQNEAQ (reference sequence). The CDR3 totals 12 residues. The CDR3 nucleotides read TGTGCCAGCAGCCGCACAGAAAACATTCAGTACTTC. This codes for CASSRTENIQYF.